These T cell receptor beta chains were read from a single sample in a study of cytomegalovirus exposure and HLA in healthy donors. The method was immunoSEQ multiplex PCR; TCRdb's version includes in-frame clones alone and lacks a portion of them. The sample includes tens of thousands of clones, 65% to 70% of them seen just once. Sequenced input: PBMCs. These receptors came from a male donor in good health and CMV-seropositive. The CDR3 runs from the conserved cysteine through the conserved F or W. The D gene is left open where the match is weak. A clone size is listed for some rows: how often the clone was seen (once, few, many), or a class if it is expanded.

J,D,V,size,CDR3,DNA
TRBJ1-1,TRBD1,TRBV11-2,.,CASSLTGGRQGPTAFF,TGTGCCAGCAGCTTAACGGGTGGGAGACAGGGGCCTACAGCTTTCTTT
TRBJ1-2,TRBD1,TRBV30,.,CAWETGGNGYTF,TGTGCCTGGGAGACAGGGGGTAATGGCTACACCTTC
TRBJ1-4,.,TRBV7-2,.,CASSLDTINEKLFF,TGTGCCAGCAGTCTTGACACAATTAATGAAAAACTGTTTTTT
TRBJ2-1,TRBD1,TRBV7-9,.,CASSTTGGFYNEQFF,TGTGCCAGCAGCACGACAGGGGGCTTTTACAATGAGCAGTTCTTC
TRBJ2-5,TRBD1,TRBV6-1,few,CASQGVYQETQYF,TGTGCCAGCCAGGGGGTTTACCAAGAGACCCAGTACTTC
TRBJ1-1,.,TRBV27,few,CASSFNVFTEAFF,TGTGCCAGCAGTTTTAATGTTTTCACTGAAGCTTTCTTT
TRBJ2-6,.,TRBV19,.,CAVAETATSGANVLTF,TGTGCCGTCGCGGAGACGGCCACTTCTGGGGCCAACGTCCTGACTTTC
TRBJ1-3,TRBD1,TRBV30,.,CACEGQGAETTGNTIYF,TGTGCCTGTGAGGGACAGGGGGCGGAAACAACTGGAAACACCATATATTTT
TRBJ2-5,.,TRBV7-2,.,CASSREETQYF,TGTGCCAGCAGCCGAGAAGAGACCCAGTACTTC
TRBJ1-2,.,TRBV7-2,.,CASSARAGDGYGYTF,TGTGCCAGCAGCGCGCGGGCGGGGGATGGCTATGGCTACACCTTC
TRBJ2-2,TRBD1,TRBV5-1,few,CASSSGQGDGTGELFF,TGCGCCAGCAGCTCGGGACAGGGGGATGGCACCGGGGAGCTGTTTTTT
TRBJ1-2,.,TRBV5-8,few,CASSWELRVLGYTF,TGTGCCAGCAGCTGGGAACTCAGGGTTTTGGGCTACACCTTC
TRBJ1-2,TRBD1,TRBV2,.,CASSVPGTEGYTF,TGTGCCAGCAGTGTACCCGGGACAGAAGGCTACACCTTC
TRBJ2-1,TRBD2,TRBV7-7,.,CASSQGTSGGFIEQFF,TGTGCCAGCAGTCAAGGGACTAGCGGGGGGTTCATTGAGCAGTTCTTC
TRBJ2-7,.,TRBV19,few,CASSIAENYEQYF,TGTGCCAGTAGTATTGCAGAAAATTACGAGCAGTACTTC
TRBJ1-4,TRBD1,TRBV19,few,CASSGRTGGDEKLFF,TGTGCCAGTAGCGGCCGGACAGGGGGGGATGAAAAACTGTTTTTT
TRBJ1-2,.,TRBV29-1,few,CSVEGRGVGYGYTF,TGCAGCGTTGAGGGCAGGGGAGTAGGGTATGGCTACACCTTC
TRBJ2-2,TRBD1,TRBV2,.,CASSEADIGQGTGELFF,TGTGCCAGCAGTGAAGCCGACATCGGACAGGGTACCGGGGAGCTGTTTTTT
TRBJ2-1,TRBD1,TRBV11-1,.,CASGLSGGTYNEQFF,TGTGCCAGCGGCTTATCAGGGGGCACCTACAATGAGCAGTTCTTC
TRBJ2-7,.,TRBV7-9,.,CSSSSGQPRDHKITYEQYF,TGTTCCAGCAGCTCCGGACAGCCAAGAGACCATAAGATCACCTACGAGCAGTACTTC
TRBJ1-1,.,TRBV18,few,CASSPFGESTEAFF,TGTGCCAGCTCACCATTTGGGGAGTCCACTGAAGCTTTCTTT
TRBJ2-7,TRBD2,TRBV28,.,CAARELAGNEYEQYF,TGTGCCGCCCGCGAACTAGCGGGAAACGAGTACGAGCAGTACTTC
TRBJ1-4,.,TRBV6-6,.,CASSLREKLFF,TGTGCCAGCAGTCTGAGGGAAAAACTGTTTTTT
TRBJ1-1,TRBD1,TRBV7-2,few,CASSFYTGATEAFF,TGTGCCAGCAGCTTTTATACAGGGGCCACTGAAGCTTTCTTT
TRBJ2-5,.,TRBV19,.,CASSARDFQETQYF,TGTGCCAGTAGTGCACGGGACTTCCAAGAGACCCAGTACTTC
TRBJ1-6,.,TRBV4-3,once,CASSRGTYNSPLHF,TGCGCCAGCAGCCGCGGGACCTATAATTCACCCCTCCACTTT
TRBJ1-3,.,TRBV7-9,few,CADNKDRNTIYF,TGTGCCGACAACAAGGATCGAAACACCATATATTTT
TRBJ1-3,.,TRBV5-4,.,CASSSQQGNTIYF,TGTGCCAGCAGCTCACAACAGGGAAACACCATATATTTT
TRBJ1-1,.,TRBV27,.,CASSPTVNTEAFF,TGTGCCAGCAGTCCCACGGTTAACACTGAAGCTTTCTTT
TRBJ2-7,.,TRBV27,.,CASSFRDLGEQYF,TGTGCCAGCAGTTTTCGGGACTTGGGGGAGCAGTACTTC
TRBJ2-5,TRBD1,TRBV6-5,.,CASGGQGAETQYF,TGTGCCAGCGGAGGACAGGGGGCAGAGACCCAGTACTTC
TRBJ1-4,TRBD1,TRBV7-2,.,CASSPSLSDGTGRAKLFF,TGTGCCAGCAGCCCATCTTTGTCCGACGGGACAGGCAGGGCAAAACTGTTTTTT
TRBJ2-7,TRBD2,TRBV6-1,.,CASRLFRGAGNEQYF,TGTGCCAGCAGGCTCTTTAGGGGAGCGGGGAACGAGCAGTACTTC
TRBJ2-3,TRBD2,TRBV7-8,.,CASSLLAGGHADTQYF,TGTGCCAGCAGCTTACTAGCGGGGGGTCACGCAGATACGCAGTATTTT
TRBJ2-5,.,TRBV28,few,CASSTPGKETQYF,TGTGCCAGCAGTACCCCAGGGAAAGAGACCCAGTACTTC
TRBJ2-2,.,TRBV11-2,.,CASSLDAGDRGGELFF,TGTGCCAGCAGCTTAGATGCAGGGGATCGTGGCGGGGAGCTGTTTTTT
TRBJ2-7,.,TRBV6-6,once,CASSRDGAYEQYF,TGTGCCAGCAGTCGAGACGGAGCCTACGAGCAGTACTTC
TRBJ2-2,TRBD2,TRBV4-1,.,CASSQEGLAGVGWELFF,TGCGCCAGCAGCCAAGAGGGACTAGCGGGAGTCGGGTGGGAGCTGTTTTTT
TRBJ2-7,.,TRBV27,few,CASSLAGFSSYEQYF,TGTGCCAGCAGTTTAGCGGGGTTCAGCTCCTACGAGCAGTACTTC
TRBJ2-2,TRBD1,TRBV19,.,CASSRQGVAGELFF,TGTGCCAGTAGTAGACAGGGGGTCGCCGGGGAGCTGTTTTTT
TRBJ2-7,.,TRBV7-2,.,CASRPQVSYEQYF,TGTGCCAGCAGACCCCAGGTCTCCTACGAGCAGTACTTC
TRBJ1-1,.,TRBV5-4,medium-sized,CASSFSNSGITEAFF,TGTGCCAGCAGCTTTAGTAATTCAGGAATCACTGAAGCTTTCTTT
TRBJ2-3,TRBD2,TRBV10-3,once,CAIRVAGNTDTQYF,TGTGCCATCAGGGTAGCGGGAAACACAGATACGCAGTATTTT
TRBJ2-3,TRBD2,TRBV4-1,.,CASSGTSLAQYF,TGCGCCAGCAGCGGGACTAGTTTGGCGCAGTATTTT
TRBJ2-5,.,TRBV5-4,.,CASSTLDYQETQYF,TGTGCCAGCAGCACCTTAGACTACCAAGAGACCCAGTACTTC
TRBJ1-2,.,TRBV5-1,.,CASSLVVDSASNYGYTF,TGCGCCAGCAGCTTGGTTGTGGACAGTGCTTCTAACTATGGCTACACCTTC
TRBJ2-1,TRBD2,TRBV10-3,.,CAISVGLVANEQFF,TGTGCCATCAGTGTAGGACTAGTCGCCAATGAGCAGTTCTTC